This T cell receptor (beta chain) came from a study of cytomegalovirus exposure and HLA in healthy donors. Worth noting for this clone: The antigen remains unidentified.

Study results and caveats: Sequences of the TCR beta chain were said to predict the HLA-A and HLA-B alleles of most subjects accurately.

This CDR3 is 15 amino acids long. The germline gives CDR1 SGHRS, CDR2 YFSETQ. Losses at the gene ends were 4 bases for V and 3 bases for J; bases not matched to a gene: 7. The PCR employed 60 Vbeta primers together with 13 Jbeta primers. In the study's own analysis: Roughly 11 million shared chains were among 65 million to 85 million unique TCR beta chains counted in a later analysis. Measured with immunoSEQ multiplex PCR; TCRdb has only the in-frame clones, and not every one. D and trimming were read from the DNA, whereas the V and J calls and clone size are those reported in that table. This sample has around 55,000 clones, with approximately 71% found just once.

The sequencing sample was made of PBMCs. The sequence was collected from a middle-aged man in good health and CMV-seropositive. V and J are TRBV5-1 and TRBJ2-7; 10 positions agree with TRBD1. The chain's CDR3 is CASSRGQGLFYEQYF. The CDR3 bases are TGCGCCAGCAGCCGGGGACAGGGGCTATTCTACGAGCAGTACTTC.